Reported below is one TCR beta chain. Its specificity is not known. The data derive from a study of long-term antiretroviral therapy in people with HIV. Participants who had HIV were, without exception, treated in the United States. Assay version v3.0 of immunoSEQ was used, and it was run at survey level. Sequencing used immunoSEQ multiplex PCR; TCRdb keeps in-frame clones, though not all of them. The sample includes more than 15,000 clones, 85% to 90% of them seen just once. Study outcomes and limitations: Diversity remained lower than transplant donor controls, even though it increased after ART. Nothing was known about ART adherence, viral resistance or changes in therapy.

The clonotype comes from a man over 45 with HIV. Sequencing used unsorted PBMCs, obtained 0.7 years before starting antiretroviral therapy.

CDR3 coding DNA: TGTGCCAGCAGCCCGCGGAGGGGACAGACCTACGAGCAGTACTTC. It specifies CASSPRRGQTYEQYF. The chain joins TRBV5-5 to TRBJ2-7; tentative D call: TRBD1 (7 bases). The CDR3 is made up of 15 amino acids. Trimming took 4 bases from V and 2 from J, leaving 16 bases between them. CDR1 is SGHKS, CDR2 YYEKEE, per germline (reference sequence). The full variable domain, rest sourced from reference TRBV5-5 and TRBJ2-7, is DAGVTQSPTHLIKTRGQQVTLRCSPISGHKSVSWYQQVLGQGPQFIFQYYEKEERGRGNFPDRFSARQFPNYSSELNVNALLLGDSALYLCASSPRRGQTYEQYFGPGTRLTVT.